Listed below are T cell receptor beta chains from one sample, sequenced in a study of cytomegalovirus exposure and HLA in healthy donors. Clones were sequenced by immunoSEQ multiplex PCR, and TCRdb holds only the in-frame ones, with some missing. The table shows roughly 180,000 clones, with over 80% occurring only once. Sequenced: PBMCs. All receptors derive from a boy aged 2 to 10 in good health and CMV-seronegative. The CDR3 runs from the conserved cysteine through the conserved F or W. A D gene is named only where the DNA matches it firmly. Where a row states a size, it is once, few, many or the class of an expanded clone; other rows omit it.

CDR3	DNA	J	size	V	D
CASREGQGALDEQFF	TGTGCCAGCAGAGAGGGACAGGGGGCGCTTGATGAGCAGTTCTTC	TRBJ2-1	.	TRBV7-2	TRBD1
CSAGEGGVSPLHF	TGCAGCGCCGGGGAAGGGGGCGTTTCACCCCTCCACTTT	TRBJ1-6	.	TRBV29-1	TRBD1
CASIPDRGTEAFF	TGTGCCAGCATCCCGGACAGGGGCACTGAAGCTTTCTTT	TRBJ1-1	.	TRBV2	TRBD1
CASSDHGGYGYTF	TGTGCCAGCAGTGACCACGGTGGCTATGGCTACACCTTC	TRBJ1-2	.	TRBV2	.
CASSQERTGLYEQYF	TGCGCCAGCAGCCAAGAGCGGACAGGGTTGTACGAGCAGTACTTC	TRBJ2-7	.	TRBV4-1	TRBD1
CSANRGNEQFF	TGCAGTGCTAACAGGGGCAATGAGCAGTTCTTC	TRBJ2-1	.	TRBV20-1	TRBD1
CAWRSRGLNEQYF	TGTGCCTGGAGGTCGAGGGGACTCAACGAGCAGTACTTC	TRBJ2-7	.	TRBV30	.
CASSLSLDREYYGYTF	TGTGCCAGCAGCCTTTCCCTGGACAGGGAGTACTATGGCTACACCTTC	TRBJ1-2	.	TRBV7-2	TRBD1
CASSPGLAGADRGETQYF	TGTGCCAGCAGCCCGGGACTAGCGGGAGCCGACCGGGGAGAGACCCAGTACTTC	TRBJ2-5	.	TRBV11-1	TRBD2
CASSFFSTGRIYNEQFF	TGTGCCAGCAGCTTCTTCTCGACAGGAAGAATCTACAATGAGCAGTTCTTC	TRBJ2-1	few	TRBV7-2	.
CASTSRGSGSSYNEQFF	TGTGCCAGCACCAGTAGGGGGAGCGGTAGCTCCTACAATGAGCAGTTCTTC	TRBJ2-1	few	TRBV5-8	.
CASSEAEGATYGYTF	TGTGCCAGCAGTGAAGCGGAGGGGGCTACCTATGGCTACACCTTC	TRBJ1-2	few	TRBV6-1	TRBD1
CASNTGLEGNQPQHF	TGTGCCAGCAACACCGGACTCGAGGGAAATCAGCCCCAGCATTTT	TRBJ1-5	.	TRBV2	.
CASSSPGNYGYTF	TGCGCCAGCAGCTCCCCGGGGAACTATGGCTACACCTTC	TRBJ1-2	.	TRBV5-1	.
CASSSDSRGEKQFF	TGTGCCAGCAGCTCCGACTCCAGGGGAGAGAAGCAGTTCTTC	TRBJ2-1	.	TRBV11-3	.
CASSRGLAGEETQYF	TGTGCCAGCAGCCGGGGGCTAGCGGGAGAAGAGACCCAGTACTTC	TRBJ2-5	.	TRBV7-2	TRBD2
CATSTTRNRGDTGELFF	TGTGCCACCAGCACCACCCGGAACAGGGGGGACACCGGGGAGCTGTTTTTT	TRBJ2-2	.	TRBV15	TRBD1
CASSPMGRQDQPQHF	TGTGCCAGCAGCCCGATGGGCAGGCAAGATCAGCCCCAGCATTTT	TRBJ1-5	.	TRBV7-8	.
CASSQASITHEQYF	TGTGCCAGCAGCCAGGCTAGTATTACCCACGAGCAGTACTTC	TRBJ2-7	.	TRBV14	.
CASSYVGGSEDTQYF	TGTGCCAGCAGTTACGTTGGCGGGAGCGAAGATACGCAGTATTTT	TRBJ2-3	.	TRBV6-5	TRBD2
CASSYRVSGELFF	TGTGCCAGCAGTTACAGAGTTTCCGGGGAGCTGTTTTTT	TRBJ2-2	.	TRBV6-5	.
CASSYYERGGSKTQYF	TGTGCCAGCAGTTACTATGAGCGGGGGGGTAGTAAGACCCAGTACTTC	TRBJ2-5	.	TRBV6-5	TRBD2
CASSLGTGETDTQYF	TGTGCCAGCTCACTAGGGACAGGGGAAACGGATACGCAGTATTTT	TRBJ2-3	.	TRBV18	TRBD1
CASSPETSGEPYNEQFF	TGCGCCAGCAGCCCCGAGACTAGCGGGGAACCTTACAATGAGCAGTTCTTC	TRBJ2-1	.	TRBV4-3	TRBD2
CASRLQGVLFEAFF	TGTGCCAGCCGTCTCCAGGGGGTGCTCTTTGAAGCTTTCTTT	TRBJ1-1	.	TRBV5-6	TRBD1
CASSPGTSGGGTQYF	TGTGCCAGCTCACCCGGGACTAGCGGGGGGGGCACGCAGTATTTT	TRBJ2-3	.	TRBV18	TRBD2
CASSLQGQGGDTQYF	TGTGCCAGCAGCTTACAGGGACAGGGTGGAGATACGCAGTATTTT	TRBJ2-3	.	TRBV13	TRBD1
CASSQDGVVQYF	TGCGCCAGCAGCCAAGACGGGGTAGTTCAGTACTTC	TRBJ2-4	.	TRBV4-1	.
CASSFGTSGRGEQYF	TGTGCCAGCAGCTTCGGGACTAGCGGGAGAGGGGAGCAGTACTTC	TRBJ2-7	.	TRBV7-9	TRBD2
CARSLSRGGRGENTGELFF	TGTGCCAGAAGCTTGAGTCGTGGCGGGCGGGGGGAGAACACCGGGGAGCTGTTTTTT	TRBJ2-2	.	TRBV5-3	TRBD2
CSVGSVEKLFF	TGCAGCGTTGGGTCGGTTGAAAAACTGTTTTTT	TRBJ1-4	.	TRBV29-1	.
CASSVDGQGRGYTF	TGTGCCAGCAGCGTAGACGGACAGGGTCGCGGCTACACCTTC	TRBJ1-2	.	TRBV9	TRBD1
CASSLYLAGDTQYF	TGTGCCAGCAGTTTATACCTAGCGGGAGATACGCAGTATTTT	TRBJ2-3	.	TRBV28	TRBD2
CASSAIGTGTSWDEQFF	TGCGCCAGCAGCGCCATCGGGACAGGGACGTCGTGGGATGAGCAGTTCTTC	TRBJ2-1	.	TRBV5-1	TRBD1
CASRGDMGSYEQYF	TGTGCCAGCAGGGGGGACATGGGGTCCTACGAGCAGTACTTC	TRBJ2-7	few	TRBV6-6	.
CASSIVADIGKEQFF	TGTGCCAGTAGTATAGTAGCGGACATAGGCAAAGAGCAGTTCTTC	TRBJ2-1	.	TRBV19	.
CASSPTTGGNGYTF	TGTGCCAGCTCACCAACAACTGGGGGCAATGGCTACACCTTC	TRBJ1-2	.	TRBV18	.
CASSPHLAGRNNEQFF	TGCGCCAGCAGCCCACACCTAGCGGGGCGCAACAATGAGCAGTTCTTC	TRBJ2-1	few	TRBV5-1	TRBD2